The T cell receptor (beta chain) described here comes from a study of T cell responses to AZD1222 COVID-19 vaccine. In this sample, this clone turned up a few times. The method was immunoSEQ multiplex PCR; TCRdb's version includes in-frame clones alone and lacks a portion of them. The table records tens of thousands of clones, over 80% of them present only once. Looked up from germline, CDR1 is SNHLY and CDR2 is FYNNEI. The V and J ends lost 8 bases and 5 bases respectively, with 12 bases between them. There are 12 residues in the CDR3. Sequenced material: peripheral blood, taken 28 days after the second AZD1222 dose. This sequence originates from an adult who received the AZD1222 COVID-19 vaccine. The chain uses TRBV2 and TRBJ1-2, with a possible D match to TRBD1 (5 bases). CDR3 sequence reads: CASGGTYYGYTF. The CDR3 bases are TGTGCCAGCGGCGGGACTTATTATGGCTACACCTTC.